Each of the 12 T cell receptor beta chains below was sequenced from the same sample in a study of blood T cell repertoires in COVID-19. Assay used: immunoSEQ multiplex PCR; TCRdb lists only in-frame clones, some missing. The sample yields 75,000 to 90,000 clones, approximately 85% seen once. The sample was peripheral blood. These receptors were obtained from a man over 45 with active COVID-19.

V is TRBV11-1 and J is TRBJ2-1; possible D gene TRBD1, 5 bases. V lost 5 bases and J lost 7, with 12 bases in between. The CDR3 sequence is 13 residues long. The germline V gene has CDR1 SGHAT and CDR2 FQDESV (reference sequence). The CDR3 nucleotides read TGTGCCAGCAGCCAGGGCCTGCAGAATGAGCAGTTCTTC. It codes for CASSQGLQNEQFF.

The V gene is TRBV30, the J gene TRBJ1-2; the D is unclear. Trimming left V 2 bases short and J 3 bases short, with 4 bases between. CDR1 and CDR2 (germline): GTSNPN, SVGIG (reference sequence). This CDR3 spans 11 amino acids. The CDR3 bases are TGTGCCTGGAGTACAGACTATGGCTACACCTTC. Protein product: CAWSTDYGYTF.

This rearrangement joins TRBV5-6 to TRBJ2-3; 8 bases are a match to TRBD2. Germline V CDR1 and CDR2: SGHDT, YYEEEE. The V gene end was trimmed by 4 bases and the J gene end by 2 bases; junction bases not matched to a gene: 6. This CDR3 spans 15 amino acids. CDR3 in DNA: TGTGCCAGCAGCCTGGGGCGGGAGGCCACAGATACGCAGTATTTT. As protein: CASSLGREATDTQYF.

This chain links TRBV21-1 with TRBJ2-5; the table names TRBD2, a call not compared with the DNA. TRBV21-1 is a known pseudogene. The length of the CDR3 is 17 residues. CDR3 sequence: CASSKGSSRVAGETQYF. The CDR3 DNA follows: TGTGCCAGCAGCAAAGGATCCTCTAGGGTAGCGGGTGAGACCCAGTACTTC.

In DNA, the CDR3 is TGTGCCAGCAGCGCCTCCAGATTCCTCTCTGGAAACACCATATATTTT. Protein sequence: CASSASRFLSGNTIYF. The chain is built from TRBV2 and TRBJ1-3, with unresolved D. The CDR3 length is 16 residues. V shed 6 bases and J shed 0 bases, with 15 bases lying between them. Per germline, CDR1 SNHLY and CDR2 FYNNEI.

The V call is TRBV7-2, the J call TRBJ1-3; D remains ambiguous. Germline CDR1 SGHTA, CDR2 FQGNSA. Trimming removed 0 bases from V and 3 bases from J, with 9 bases in between. This CDR3 comprises 15 residues. CDR3 DNA sequence: TGTGCCAGCAGCTTAGCGGTCCTAGGTGGAAACACCATATATTTT. It encodes CASSLAVLGGNTIYF.

This clone has just a few counts. The V and J genes are TRBV3-1 (or the pseudogene TRBV3-2) and TRBJ1-1; 7 bases map to TRBD1. CDR3 length: 14 residues. After removal of 1 base from V and 6 bases from J, the junction contained 5 bases not matched to a gene. Germline assignment: CDR1 LGHDT and CDR2 YNNKEL (reference sequence). CDR3 in amino acids: CASSQGQGISEAFF. In DNA form, the CDR3 reads TGTGCCAGCAGCCAAGGACAGGGAATTTCTGAAGCTTTCTTT.

The chain employs TRBV2 and TRBJ2-7; possibly TRBD2 for D (6 bases). Deletions cut 4 bases from V and 6 bases from J, with 16 bases between. The germline CDR1 and CDR2 sequences are SNHLY and FYNNEI. The CDR3 has 14 residues. CDR3 sequence reads: CASSGGDHRREQYF. CDR3 in DNA: TGTGCCAGCAGTGGGGGGGACCACCGCCGCGAGCAGTACTTC. The full variable domain, rest sourced from reference TRBV2 and TRBJ2-7, is EPEVTQTPSHQVTQMGQEVILRCVPISNHLYFYWYRQILGQKVEFLVSFYNNEISEKSEIFDDQFSVERPDGSNFTLKIRSTKLEDSAMYFCASSGGDHRREQYFGPGTRLTVT.

The chain joins TRBV5-5 to TRBJ2-7; 7 nucleotides agree with TRBD1. The CDR3 has 13 residues. Germline CDR1 is SGHKS and CDR2 is YYEKEE (reference sequence). V lost 5 bases to trimming and J lost 2 bases; unmatched junction nucleotides: 4. CDR3 coding DNA: TGTGCCAGCAGGCTGGGACAGACCTACGAGCAGTACTTC. Translation gives CASRLGQTYEQYF.

The chain couples TRBV29-1 to TRBJ1-4; D is unresolved. This CDR3 region has 15 residues. CDR1 is SQVTM, CDR2 ANQGSEA, per germline. Deletions cut 3 bases from V and 7 bases from J, with 18 bases between. The CDR3 here is CSVEEGIGIGEKLFF. The CDR3 DNA reads as TGCAGCGTTGAGGAGGGTATAGGAATAGGTGAAAAACTGTTTTTT.

The chain combines TRBV6-2 or TRBV6-3 with TRBJ2-7, with TRBD1 matching over 7 bases. With 1 base clipped from V and 4 bases from J, the junction kept 4 bases outside the gene matches. Germline V gene lookup returns CDR1 MNHEY and CDR2 SVGEGT. This CDR3 is built from 14 residues. CDR3 residues: CASSYFDREYEQYF. The DNA for the CDR3 is TGTGCCAGCAGTTACTTCGACAGGGAATACGAGCAGTACTTC.

The genes are TRBV24-1 and TRBJ2-4, with a tentative D call TRBD2 (5 bases). The CDR3 runs to 15 residues. CDR1 KGHDR and CDR2 SFDVKD come from the germline V gene. Between the trimmed V and J ends, which lost 3 bases and 7 bases, there was a span of 15 bases. In DNA, the CDR3 is TGTGCCACCAGTGATGACGGGGTCCTTGGGAACATTCAGTACTTC. It codes for CATSDDGVLGNIQYF.